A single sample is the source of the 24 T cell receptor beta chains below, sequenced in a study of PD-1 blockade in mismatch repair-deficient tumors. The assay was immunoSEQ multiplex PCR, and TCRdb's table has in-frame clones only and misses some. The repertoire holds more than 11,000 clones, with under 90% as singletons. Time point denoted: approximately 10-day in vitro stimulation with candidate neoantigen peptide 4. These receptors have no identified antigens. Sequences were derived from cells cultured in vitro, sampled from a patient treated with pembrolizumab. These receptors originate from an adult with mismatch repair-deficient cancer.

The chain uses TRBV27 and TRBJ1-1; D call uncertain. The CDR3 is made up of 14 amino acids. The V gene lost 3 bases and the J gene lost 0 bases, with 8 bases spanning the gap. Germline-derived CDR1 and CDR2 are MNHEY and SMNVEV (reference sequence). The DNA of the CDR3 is TGTGCCAGCAGTTTTGGGAGCATGAACACTGAAGCTTTCTTT. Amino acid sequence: CASSFGSMNTEAFF.

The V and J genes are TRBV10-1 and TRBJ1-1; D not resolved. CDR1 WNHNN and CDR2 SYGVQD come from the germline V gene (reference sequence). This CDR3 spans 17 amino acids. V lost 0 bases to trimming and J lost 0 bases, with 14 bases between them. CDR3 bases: TGCGCCAGCAGTGAGTCGCGGGGTTGGGGAATGAACACTGAAGCTTTCTTT. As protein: CASSESRGWGMNTEAFF.

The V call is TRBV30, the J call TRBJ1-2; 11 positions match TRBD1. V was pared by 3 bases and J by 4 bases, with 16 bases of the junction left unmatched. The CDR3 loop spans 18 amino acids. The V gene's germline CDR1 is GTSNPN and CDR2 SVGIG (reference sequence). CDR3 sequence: CAWRPRGPGQGAGYGYTF. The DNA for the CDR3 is TGTGCCTGGAGACCGAGAGGGCCCGGACAGGGGGCCGGCTATGGCTACACCTTC.

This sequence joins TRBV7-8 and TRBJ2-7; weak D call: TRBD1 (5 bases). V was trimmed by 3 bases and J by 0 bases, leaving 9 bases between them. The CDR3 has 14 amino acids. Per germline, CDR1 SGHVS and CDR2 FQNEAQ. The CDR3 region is CASSLHQGSYEQYF. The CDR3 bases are TGTGCCAGCAGCTTGCATCAGGGCTCCTACGAGCAGTACTTC. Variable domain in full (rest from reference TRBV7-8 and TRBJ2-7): GAGVSQSPRYKVAKRGQDVALRCDPISGHVSLFWYQQALGQGPEFLTYFQNEAQLDKSGLPSDRFFAERPEGSVSTLKIQRTQQEDSAVYLCASSLHQGSYEQYFGPGTRLTVT.

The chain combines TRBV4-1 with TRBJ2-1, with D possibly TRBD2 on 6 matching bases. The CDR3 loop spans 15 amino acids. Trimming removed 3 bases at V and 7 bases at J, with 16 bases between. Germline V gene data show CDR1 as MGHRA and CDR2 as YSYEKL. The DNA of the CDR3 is TGCGCCAGCAGCCACCGGGACTTTAAACGGAATGAGCAGTTCTTC. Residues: CASSHRDFKRNEQFF.

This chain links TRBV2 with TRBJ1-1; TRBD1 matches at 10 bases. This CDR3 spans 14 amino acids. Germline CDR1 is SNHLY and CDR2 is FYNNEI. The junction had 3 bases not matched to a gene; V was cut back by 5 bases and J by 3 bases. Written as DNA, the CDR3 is TGTGCCAGCAGTTCGGACAGGGGGTACACTGAAGCTTTCTTT. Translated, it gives CASSSDRGYTEAFF.

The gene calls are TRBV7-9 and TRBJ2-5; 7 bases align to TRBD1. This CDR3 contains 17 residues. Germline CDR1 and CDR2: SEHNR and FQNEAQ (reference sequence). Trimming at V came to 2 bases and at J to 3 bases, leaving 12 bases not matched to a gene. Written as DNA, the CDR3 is TGTGCCAGCAGCTTAATCGGACAGGCACGTACGAAAGAGACCCAGTACTTC. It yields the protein CASSLIGQARTKETQYF. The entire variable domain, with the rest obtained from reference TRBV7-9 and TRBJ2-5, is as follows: DTGVSQNPRHKITKRGQNVTFRCDPISEHNRLYWYRQTLGQGPEFLTYFQNEAQLEKSRLLSDRFSAERPKGSFSTLEIQRTEQGDSAMYLCASSLIGQARTKETQYFGPGTRLLVL.

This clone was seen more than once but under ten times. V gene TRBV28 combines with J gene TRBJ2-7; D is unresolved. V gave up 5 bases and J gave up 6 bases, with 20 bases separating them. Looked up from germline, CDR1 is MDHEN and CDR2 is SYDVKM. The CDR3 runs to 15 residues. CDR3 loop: CASSDLAGSIGEQYF. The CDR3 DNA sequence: TGTGCCAGCAGTGACTTGGCAGGTAGTATAGGCGAGCAGTACTTC.

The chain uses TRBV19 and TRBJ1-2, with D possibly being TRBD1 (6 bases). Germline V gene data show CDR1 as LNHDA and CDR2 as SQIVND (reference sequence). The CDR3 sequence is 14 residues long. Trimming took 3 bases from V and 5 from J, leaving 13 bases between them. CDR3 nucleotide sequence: TGTGCCAGTAGTATTCCCGGGACAATGTATGGCTACACCTTC. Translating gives CASSIPGTMYGYTF.

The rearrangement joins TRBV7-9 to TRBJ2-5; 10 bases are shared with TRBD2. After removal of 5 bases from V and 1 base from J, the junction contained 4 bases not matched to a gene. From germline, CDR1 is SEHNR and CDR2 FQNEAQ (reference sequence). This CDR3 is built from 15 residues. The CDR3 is CASSILAGTQETQYF. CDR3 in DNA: TGTGCCAGCAGCATACTAGCGGGGACCCAAGAGACCCAGTACTTC.

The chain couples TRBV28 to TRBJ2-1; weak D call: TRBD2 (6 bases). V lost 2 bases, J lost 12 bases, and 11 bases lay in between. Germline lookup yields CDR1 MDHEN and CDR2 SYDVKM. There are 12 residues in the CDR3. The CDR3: CASSLLTGGQFF. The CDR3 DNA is TGTGCCAGCAGTTTACTGACCGGGGGGCAGTTCTTC.

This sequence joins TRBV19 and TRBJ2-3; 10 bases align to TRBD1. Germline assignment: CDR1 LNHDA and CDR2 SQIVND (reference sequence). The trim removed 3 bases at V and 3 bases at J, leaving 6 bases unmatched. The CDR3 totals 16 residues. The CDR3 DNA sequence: TGTGCCAGTAGTATTTCGTGGGACAGGGGTACAGATACGCAGTATTTT. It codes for CASSISWDRGTDTQYF.

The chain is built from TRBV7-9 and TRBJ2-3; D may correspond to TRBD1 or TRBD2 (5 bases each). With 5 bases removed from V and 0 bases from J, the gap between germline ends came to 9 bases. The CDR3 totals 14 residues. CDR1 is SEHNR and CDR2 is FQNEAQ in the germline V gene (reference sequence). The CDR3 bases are TGTGCCAGCAGCATCGGGACGAGCACAGATACGCAGTATTTT. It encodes CASSIGTSTDTQYF. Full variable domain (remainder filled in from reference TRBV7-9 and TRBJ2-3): DTGVSQNPRHKITKRGQNVTFRCDPISEHNRLYWYRQTLGQGPEFLTYFQNEAQLEKSRLLSDRFSAERPKGSFSTLEIQRTEQGDSAMYLCASSIGTSTDTQYFGPGTRLTVL.

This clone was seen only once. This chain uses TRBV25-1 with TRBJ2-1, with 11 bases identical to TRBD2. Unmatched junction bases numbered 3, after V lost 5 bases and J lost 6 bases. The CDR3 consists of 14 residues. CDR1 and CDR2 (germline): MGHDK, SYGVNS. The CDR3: CASSLAGGGNEQFF. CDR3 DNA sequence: TGTGCCAGCAGTTTAGCGGGAGGGGGCAATGAGCAGTTCTTC.

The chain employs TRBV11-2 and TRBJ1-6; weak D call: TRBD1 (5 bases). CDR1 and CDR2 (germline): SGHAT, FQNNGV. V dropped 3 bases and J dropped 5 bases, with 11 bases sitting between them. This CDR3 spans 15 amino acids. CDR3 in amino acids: CASSFGQGDNSPLHF. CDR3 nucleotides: TGTGCCAGCAGCTTCGGCCAGGGAGATAATTCACCCCTCCACTTT.

The CDR3 DNA reads TGTGCCAGCAGCTTGTTGAGCCTATCCTACAATGAGCAGTTCTTC. Protein: CASSLLSLSYNEQFF. J is TRBJ2-1 and V is TRBV5-6; the D is unclear. Germline V gene data show CDR1 as SGHDT and CDR2 as YYEEEE. V dropped 1 base and J dropped 1 base, with 9 bases sitting between them. The CDR3 has 15 residues.

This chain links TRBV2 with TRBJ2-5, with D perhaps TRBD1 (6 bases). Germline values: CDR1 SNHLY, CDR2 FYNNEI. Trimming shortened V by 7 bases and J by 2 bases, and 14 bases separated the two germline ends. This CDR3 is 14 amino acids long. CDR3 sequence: CASTSQGLQETQYF. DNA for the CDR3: TGTGCCAGCACCTCACAGGGTTTGCAAGAGACCCAGTACTTC.

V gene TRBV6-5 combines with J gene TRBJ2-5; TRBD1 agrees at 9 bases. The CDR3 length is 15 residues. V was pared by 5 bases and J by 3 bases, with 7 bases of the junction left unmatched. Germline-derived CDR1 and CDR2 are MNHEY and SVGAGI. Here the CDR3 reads CASSAPGQGEETQYF. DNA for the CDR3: TGTGCCAGCAGTGCCCCGGGACAGGGCGAAGAGACCCAGTACTTC.

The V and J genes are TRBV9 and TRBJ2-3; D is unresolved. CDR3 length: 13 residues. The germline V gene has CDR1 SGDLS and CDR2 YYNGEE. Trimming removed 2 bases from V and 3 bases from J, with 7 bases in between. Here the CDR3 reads CASSVPGTDTQYF. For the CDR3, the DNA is TGTGCCAGCAGCGTCCCGGGTACAGATACGCAGTATTTT.

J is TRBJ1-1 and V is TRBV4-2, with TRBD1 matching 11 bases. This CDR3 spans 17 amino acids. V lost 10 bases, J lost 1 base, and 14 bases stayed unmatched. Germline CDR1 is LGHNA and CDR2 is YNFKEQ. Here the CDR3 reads CATSNVDRGPQNTEAFF. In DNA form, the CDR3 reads TGTGCCACCTCGAACGTGGACAGGGGGCCCCAGAACACTGAAGCTTTCTTT.

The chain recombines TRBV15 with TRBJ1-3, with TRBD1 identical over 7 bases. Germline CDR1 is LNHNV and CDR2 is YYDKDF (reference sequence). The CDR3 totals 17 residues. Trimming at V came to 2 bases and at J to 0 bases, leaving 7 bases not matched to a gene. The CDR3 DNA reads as TGTGCCACCAGCAGACAATGGGACAGAACCTCTGGAAACACCATATATTTT. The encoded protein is CATSRQWDRTSGNTIYF.

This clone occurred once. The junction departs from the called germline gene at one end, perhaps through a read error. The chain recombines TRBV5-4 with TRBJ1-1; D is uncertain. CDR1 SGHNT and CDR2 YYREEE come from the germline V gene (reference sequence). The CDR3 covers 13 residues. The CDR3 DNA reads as TGTGCCAGCAACTTGGCCGGGAACACTGAAGCTTTCTTT. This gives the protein CASNLAGNTEAFF.

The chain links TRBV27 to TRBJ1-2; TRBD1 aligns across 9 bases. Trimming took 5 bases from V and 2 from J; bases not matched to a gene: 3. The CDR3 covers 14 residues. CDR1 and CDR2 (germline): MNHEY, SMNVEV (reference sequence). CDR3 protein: CASSLTGGNYGYTF. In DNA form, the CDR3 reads TGTGCCAGCAGTCTAACAGGGGGCAACTATGGCTACACCTTC.

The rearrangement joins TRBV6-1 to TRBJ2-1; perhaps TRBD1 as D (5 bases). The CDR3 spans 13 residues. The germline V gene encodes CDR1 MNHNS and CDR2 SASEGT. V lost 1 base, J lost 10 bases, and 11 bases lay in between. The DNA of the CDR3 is TGTGCCAGCAGTGAAGTTAGGACATGGGAGCAGTTCTTC. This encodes CASSEVRTWEQFF.